These 21 T cell receptor beta chains were all obtained from the same sample, sequenced in a study of vaccination and CD4 T cells after COVID-19. Time point described: late sampling 161 to 241 days after vaccination in three convalescent patients. From the PCR reads, TCRdb called clonotypes with MiXCR, one entry per CDR3 protein. The table records approximately 40,000 distinct CDR3 sequences, 35% to 45% of them present only once. The material was CD4+ T cells from blood, obtained about 7 months after SARS-CoV-2 vaccination. All receptors come from a human donor who had recovered from COVID-19.

This clonotype appeared many times. The chain is built from TRBV27 and TRBJ2-7; unclear D gene. V was pared by 5 bases and J by 3 bases, with 14 bases between. CDR3 length: 14 residues. In germline, CDR1 is MNHEY, CDR2 SMNVEV (reference sequence). This chain's CDR3 is CASSPGSQYYEQYF. DNA for the CDR3: TGTGCCAGCAGTCCCGGGTCCCAGTACTACGAGCAGTACTTC.

V is TRBV6-1 and J is TRBJ1-5, with unresolved D. This CDR3 contains 13 residues. V dropped 6 bases and J dropped 4 bases, with 10 bases sitting between them. The germline V gene encodes CDR1 MNHNS and CDR2 SASEGT. CDR3 sequence: CASSPEGNQPQHF. The CDR3 DNA is TGTGCCAGCAGCCCAGAGGGTAATCAGCCCCAGCATTTT.

This clonotype turned up a few times. The chain links TRBV20-1 to TRBJ2-3; D gene ambiguous. V lost 5 bases to trimming and J lost 6 bases, with 9 bases between them. Germline CDR1 DFQATT, CDR2 SNEGSKA (reference sequence). This CDR3 has 11 amino acids. CDR3 residues: CSALVGDTQYF. CDR3 nucleotides: TGCAGTGCTTTAGTAGGCGATACGCAGTATTTT.

The chain joins TRBV20-1 to TRBJ2-7; D is possibly TRBD1 (6 bases). V lost 2 bases and J lost 0, with 14 bases in between. The CDR3 length is 15 residues. Germline V lookup: CDR1 DFQATT, CDR2 SNEGSKA (reference sequence). The CDR3 protein is CSARLIRDTSYEQYF. In DNA form, the CDR3 reads TGCAGTGCTAGACTCATCCGGGACACCTCCTACGAGCAGTACTTC.

The CDR3 coding sequence is TGTGCCACCTGGACAGGGAACTATGGCTACACCTTC. Translating it yields CATWTGNYGYTF. This chain joins TRBV24-1 and TRBJ1-2, with TRBD1 identical over 8 bases. The CDR3 sequence is 12 residues long. V gave up 9 bases and J gave up 2 bases; unmatched junction bases: 1. Germline CDR1 reads KGHDR; CDR2 reads SFDVKD.

V and J are TRBV27 and TRBJ2-7, with TRBD2 matching over 7 bases. The V segment lost 3 bases and the J segment 1 base; nucleotides outside the gene matches: 3. The CDR3 extends over 14 amino acids. Germline loops: CDR1 MNHEY, CDR2 SMNVEV (reference sequence). CDR3 region: CASSFRGGSYEQYF. Here the CDR3 DNA reads TGTGCCAGCAGTTTTCGGGGAGGGTCCTACGAGCAGTACTTC.

The rearrangement uses TRBV7-9 and TRBJ2-1; 9 bases fit TRBD2. Germline CDR1 SEHNR, CDR2 FQNEAQ (reference sequence). V trimming: 5 bases; J trimming: 5 bases; junction bases outside the gene matches: 4. This CDR3 spans 14 amino acids. CDR3 in amino acids: CASSGLAGHNEQFF. The CDR3 DNA sequence: TGTGCCAGCAGCGGGCTAGCGGGGCACAATGAGCAGTTCTTC.

CDR3 nucleotides: TGCGCCAGCAGCCTAAGACAGGGGGAGAGGACAGATACGCAGTATTTT. Translated, it gives CASSLRQGERTDTQYF. The V gene is TRBV5-1, the J gene TRBJ2-3; 9 positions match TRBD1. The CDR3 consists of 16 residues. The germline gives CDR1 SGHRS, CDR2 YFSETQ. J was trimmed by 3 bases and V by 4 bases; bases with no gene match: 9.

CDR3 DNA sequence: TGTGCCAGCAGCTTACCCCTGAACACTGAAGCTTTCTTT. This translates into CASSLPLNTEAFF. The chain couples TRBV7-9 to TRBJ1-1, with D hard to call. The CDR3 runs 13 residues. The germline V gene has CDR1 SEHNR and CDR2 FQNEAQ (reference sequence). V was clipped by 2 bases and J by 0 bases, with 4 bases between them. The whole variable domain, remainder taken from reference TRBV7-9 and TRBJ1-1, is DTGVSQNPRHKITKRGQNVTFRCDPISEHNRLYWYRQTLGQGPEFLTYFQNEAQLEKSRLLSDRFSAERPKGSFSTLEIQRTEQGDSAMYLCASSLPLNTEAFFGQGTRLTVV.

The V and J genes are TRBV6-2 or TRBV6-3 and TRBJ2-3; 7 bases line up with TRBD2. This CDR3 is built from 16 residues. The V and J ends lost 6 bases and 0 bases, in that order; junction bases with no gene match: 9. Germline CDR1 MNHEY, CDR2 SVGEGT. CDR3 bases: TGTGCCAGCAGAGGCGATGATAGCGGGAGCACAGATACGCAGTATTTT. Protein: CASRGDDSGSTDTQYF.

CDR3 sequence reads: CASREGAGPYGYTF. The CDR3 region has the DNA TGTGCCAGCAGAGAGGGCGCGGGTCCGTATGGCTACACCTTC. The rearrangement uses TRBV6-1 and TRBJ1-2; D ambiguous. The CDR3 totals 14 residues. Trimming left V 6 bases short and J 5 bases short, with 16 bases between. Germline V gives CDR1 MNHNS, CDR2 SASEGT.

This clonotype was observed a handful of times. V is TRBV24-1 and J is TRBJ2-7; possible D gene TRBD1, 6 bases. CDR1 and CDR2 from the germline V gene are KGHDR and SFDVKD. This CDR3 is 14 amino acids long. V gave up 0 bases and J gave up 5 bases, with 10 bases separating them. In DNA form, the CDR3 reads TGTGCCACCAGTGATTTGCAGACAGGTGACGAGCAGTACTTC. It is translated as CATSDLQTGDEQYF.

The rearrangement uses TRBV6-1 and TRBJ2-7; TRBD1 agrees at 9 bases. The germline gives CDR1 MNHNS, CDR2 SASEGT. Trimming at V came to 7 bases and at J to 6 bases, leaving 7 bases not matched to a gene. This CDR3 has 13 residues. CDR3 nucleotide sequence: TGTGCCAGCAACCCGGACAGGGGTGGCGAGCAGTACTTC. It yields the protein CASNPDRGGEQYF.

The chain carries TRBV27 and TRBJ2-3; unclear D gene. The CDR3 extends over 11 amino acids. Per germline, CDR1 MNHEY and CDR2 SMNVEV (reference sequence). V shed 6 bases and J shed 2 bases, with 3 bases lying between them. DNA for the CDR3: TGTGCCAGCAGGTCCACAGATACGCAGTATTTT. Protein sequence: CASRSTDTQYF.

The chain combines TRBV7-9 with TRBJ1-1; 7 bases are a match to TRBD1. Germline V gives CDR1 SEHNR, CDR2 FQNEAQ (reference sequence). The V gene end was trimmed by 4 bases and the J gene end by 4 bases; junction bases not matched to a gene: 6. This CDR3 has 14 residues. The CDR3, as DNA: TGTGCCAGCAGCTCACAGGGGAGGGGCACTGAAGCTTTCTTT. Its translation: CASSSQGRGTEAFF.

The CDR3 nucleotides are TGTGCCAGCAGCTTATCGGGGGGCAGTTTTGGAAATGAGCAGTTCTTC. Its protein product is CASSLSGGSFGNEQFF. The genes are TRBV7-2 and TRBJ2-1, with D perhaps matching TRBD2 (7 bases). Trimming took 2 bases from V and 7 from J, leaving 18 bases between them. CDR3 length: 16 amino acids. Germline assignment: CDR1 SGHTA and CDR2 FQGNSA. The full variable domain, in which reference TRBV7-2 and TRBJ2-1 provide the parts outside the CDR3, is GAGVSQSPSNKVTEKGKDVELRCDPISGHTALYWYRQSLGQGLEFLIYFQGNSAPDKSGLPSDRFSAERTGGSVSTLTIQRTQQEDSAVYLCASSLSGGSFGNEQFFGPGTRLTVL.

This clonotype has a handful of counts. This rearrangement joins TRBV19 to TRBJ1-1; D might be TRBD1 (5 bases). CDR3 length: 12 amino acids. Germline-derived CDR1 and CDR2 are LNHDA and SQIVND (reference sequence). The V end lost 7 bases, the J end lost 8 bases, and 14 bases lay between the germline ends. CDR3 loop: CASTWGGIEAFF. In nucleotides, the CDR3 is TGTGCCAGTACTTGGGGGGGAATAGAAGCTTTCTTT.

This clonotype turned up a few times. This chain uses TRBV7-2 with TRBJ2-3; the D is unclear. This CDR3 has 12 residues. Deletions cut 5 bases from V and 4 bases from J, with 7 bases between. The germline CDR1 and CDR2 sequences are SGHTA and FQGNSA. The CDR3 here is CASSEYADTQYF. CDR3 DNA sequence: TGTGCCAGCAGCGAGTACGCAGATACGCAGTATTTT.

The V call is TRBV7-9, the J call TRBJ2-1, with 11 positions matching TRBD2. Germline CDR1 reads SEHNR; CDR2 reads FQNEAQ (reference sequence). Germline trimming cut 4 bases from V and 6 bases from J; bases unmatched to any gene: 8. This CDR3 has 16 residues. The CDR3 sequence is CASSYLTSGSFNEQFF. The CDR3 region has the DNA TGTGCCAGCAGCTACCTTACTAGCGGGAGTTTCAATGAGCAGTTCTTC. The variable domain in full, with the rest retrieved from reference TRBV7-9 and TRBJ2-1, is DTGVSQNPRHKITKRGQNVTFRCDPISEHNRLYWYRQTLGQGPEFLTYFQNEAQLEKSRLLSDRFSAERPKGSFSTLEIQRTEQGDSAMYLCASSYLTSGSFNEQFFGPGTRLTVL.

This clonotype was counted between two and nine times. The chain is built from TRBV19 and TRBJ1-1; D call uncertain. V lost 2 bases, J lost 1 base, and 2 bases lay in between. The CDR3 extends over 12 amino acids. Germline loops: CDR1 LNHDA, CDR2 SQIVND (reference sequence). The CDR3 DNA sequence: TGTGCCAGTAGTATACAGAACACTGAAGCTTTCTTT. This encodes CASSIQNTEAFF.

The gene calls are TRBV20-1 and TRBJ1-1, with a weak D call TRBD1 (5 bases). V was shortened by 3 bases and J by 7 bases, with 9 bases between the two germline ends. Germline CDR1 and CDR2: DFQATT and SNEGSKA (reference sequence). The CDR3 has 11 amino acids. This chain's CDR3 is CSASQGGEAFF. As DNA, the CDR3 is TGCAGTGCTAGTCAGGGTGGTGAAGCTTTCTTT.